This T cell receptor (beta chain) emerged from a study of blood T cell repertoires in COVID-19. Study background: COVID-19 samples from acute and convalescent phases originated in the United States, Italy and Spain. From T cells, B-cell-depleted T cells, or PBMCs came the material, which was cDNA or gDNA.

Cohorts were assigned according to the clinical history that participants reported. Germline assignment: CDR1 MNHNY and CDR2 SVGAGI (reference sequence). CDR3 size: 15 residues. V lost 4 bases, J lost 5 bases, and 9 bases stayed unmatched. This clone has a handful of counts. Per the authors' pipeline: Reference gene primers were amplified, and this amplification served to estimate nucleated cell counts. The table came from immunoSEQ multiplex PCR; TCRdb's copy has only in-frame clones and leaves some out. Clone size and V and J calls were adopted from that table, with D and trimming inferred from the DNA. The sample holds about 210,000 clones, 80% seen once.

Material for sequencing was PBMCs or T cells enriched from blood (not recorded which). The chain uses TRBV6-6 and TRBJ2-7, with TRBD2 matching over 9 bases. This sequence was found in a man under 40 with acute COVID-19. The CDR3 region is CASSSFSGGVDEQYF. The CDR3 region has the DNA TGTGCCAGCAGTTCCTTTAGCGGGGGTGTGGACGAGCAGTACTTC.